The 32 T cell receptor beta chains below come from one sample, sequenced in a study of blood T cell repertoires in COVID-19. Clones were read by immunoSEQ multiplex PCR, and TCRdb kept only the in-frame ones, dropping some. The sample carries about 88,000 clones, 70% to 90% recorded once. The sequenced material came from peripheral blood. These receptors came from a woman of 80 years or more with acute or convalescent COVID-19.

This chain joins TRBV7-8 and TRBJ1-6; tentative D call: TRBD1 (5 bases). Deletions cut 0 bases from V and 5 bases from J, with 17 bases between. Per the germline V gene, CDR1 is SGHVS and CDR2 is FQNEAQ. The CDR3 totals 18 residues. In DNA, the CDR3 is TGTGCCAGCAGCTTAGCTGCCTCGAGCGGGGCAAATAATTCACCCCTCCACTTT. Protein sequence: CASSLAASSGANNSPLHF. The whole variable domain, filled in from reference TRBV7-8 and TRBJ1-6, reads GAGVSQSPRYKVAKRGQDVALRCDPISGHVSLFWYQQALGQGPEFLTYFQNEAQLDKSGLPSDRFFAERPEGSVSTLKIQRTQQEDSAVYLCASSLAASSGANNSPLHFGNGTRLTVT.

V usage is TRBV4-3 and J usage is TRBJ2-7; D might be TRBD2 (6 bases). V was trimmed by 0 bases and J by 6 bases, leaving 9 bases between them. The CDR3 spans 13 residues. Germline values: CDR1 LGHNA, CDR2 YSLEER. The CDR3 DNA is TGCGCCAGCAGCCAAGATATGGGGGGCGAGCAGTACTTC. It is translated as CASSQDMGGEQYF.

CDR3: CASSGFYSNQPQHF. CDR3 DNA: TGCGCCAGCAGTGGTTTTTATAGCAATCAGCCCCAGCATTTT. The V and J genes are TRBV10-1 and TRBJ1-5; the D is unclear. The germline CDR1 and CDR2 sequences are WNHNN and SYGVQD (reference sequence). Trimming pared 4 bases from V and 0 bases from J, leaving 7 bases between. The CDR3 length is 14 residues.

The chain uses TRBV6-5 and TRBJ2-2; D remains unclear. CDR1 is MNHEY and CDR2 is SVGAGI in the germline V gene. The CDR3 sequence is 15 residues long. V was trimmed by 2 bases and J by 2 bases, leaving 9 bases between them. The chain's CDR3 is CASSYLPLNTGELFF. The CDR3 region has the DNA TGTGCCAGCAGTTACCTTCCCTTAAACACCGGGGAGCTGTTTTTT.

The rearrangement uses TRBV19 and TRBJ2-7; 13 bases are shared with TRBD2. V gave up 3 bases and J gave up 1 base; unmatched junction bases: 6. In germline, CDR1 is LNHDA, CDR2 SQIVND (reference sequence). The CDR3 contains 17 residues. As DNA, the CDR3 is TGTGCCAGTAGTATTAGACTAGCGGGAGGCTTTTCCTACGAGCAGTACTTC. Its translation: CASSIRLAGGFSYEQYF.

This chain links TRBV11-3 with TRBJ2-3, with TRBD1 matching 7 bases. V shed 2 bases, J shed 0 bases, and the junction held 5 bases outside the gene matches. Germline V gives CDR1 SGHNT, CDR2 YENEEA. The length of the CDR3 is 16 residues. This CDR3 is CASSLTRQGSTDTQYF. The CDR3 region has the DNA TGTGCCAGCAGCTTAACCAGACAGGGCAGCACAGATACGCAGTATTTT.

This chain connects TRBV5-6 to TRBJ1-4; D possibly corresponds to TRBD1 (6 bases). This CDR3 is 18 amino acids long. The V and J ends lost 0 bases and 0 bases respectively, with 15 bases between them. Germline CDR1 SGHDT, CDR2 YYEEEE. This CDR3 reads CASSLATRGLATNEKLFF. The CDR3 bases are TGTGCCAGCAGCTTGGCTACCAGGGGTTTAGCAACTAATGAAAAACTGTTTTTT.

This clone has just one count. V and J are TRBV11-3 and TRBJ2-2; D not certain. Germline V gene data show CDR1 as SGHNT and CDR2 as YENEEA. This CDR3 region has 18 residues. The germline V and J ends were trimmed by 3 bases and 3 bases, with 20 bases remaining between them. The CDR3 DNA follows: TGTGCCAGCAGCTTGTCCCGGTTGGGCCTTGAGTACACCGGGGAGCTGTTTTTT. Its protein is CASSLSRLGLEYTGELFF.

The V and J genes are TRBV7-2 and TRBJ1-1; 10 bases fit TRBD1. Trimming removed 5 bases from V and 10 bases from J; junction bases left unmatched: 10. Germline assignment: CDR1 SGHTA and CDR2 FQGNSA. CDR3 size: 14 residues. Written as DNA, the CDR3 is TGTGCCAGCAGCCCAATGGGGACAGGGGAGGTAGCTTTCTTT. This encodes CASSPMGTGEVAFF.

This chain connects TRBV5-1 to TRBJ2-7; 7 bases line up with TRBD1. This CDR3 comprises 14 residues. Germline lookup yields CDR1 SGHRS and CDR2 YFSETQ. V was clipped by 4 bases and J by 6 bases; unmatched bases: 10. The CDR3 nucleotides are TGCGCCAGCAGCCCAGAGACAGGGCCGGGCGAGCAGTACTTC. Protein sequence: CASSPETGPGEQYF.

This clone came up a few times. The V gene is TRBV12-3 or TRBV12-4, the J gene TRBJ1-2; D is unclear. The V end was cut by 1 base, the J end by 4 bases, with 4 bases between. This CDR3 region has 12 residues. The DNA for the CDR3 is TGTGCCAGCAGTTTAGGGCTCTATGGCTACACCTTC. It yields the protein CASSLGLYGYTF.

This chain uses TRBV2 with TRBJ1-2; D possibly corresponds to TRBD1 (6 bases). The CDR3 has 12 residues. V lost 5 bases to trimming and J lost 4 bases, with 8 bases between them. CDR1 is SNHLY, CDR2 FYNNEI, per germline. The chain's CDR3 is CASSRQVYGYTF. CDR3 sequence (DNA): TGTGCCAGCAGTAGACAGGTCTATGGCTACACCTTC.

The chain is built from TRBV9 and TRBJ1-4; 8 nucleotides align to TRBD1. V dropped 4 bases and J dropped 8; count of bases not matched to a gene: 7. This CDR3 contains 14 residues. From germline, CDR1 is SGDLS and CDR2 YYNGEE. The CDR3: CASSPDRVKEKLFF. CDR3 nucleotides: TGTGCCAGCAGCCCGGACAGGGTGAAGGAAAAACTGTTTTTT.

The CDR3: CASSLRTQEAVYGYTF. The CDR3 DNA reads as TGTGCCAGCAGCCTCCGGACACAAGAAGCCGTCTATGGCTACACCTTC. The chain recombines TRBV5-5 with TRBJ1-2; perhaps TRBD1 as D (5 bases). The CDR3 has 16 amino acids. The germline V and J ends were trimmed by 4 bases and 4 bases, with 20 bases remaining between them. Germline loops: CDR1 SGHKS, CDR2 YYEKEE (reference sequence).

The V call is TRBV30, the J call TRBJ2-1; TRBD2 matches 10 bases. Germline CDR1 is GTSNPN and CDR2 is SVGIG (reference sequence). This CDR3 is built from 14 residues. J gave up 6 bases and V 7 bases, and 9 bases lay outside the gene matches. Here the CDR3 reads CASSGTSASNEQFF. The CDR3 DNA follows: TGTGCCTCTTCCGGGACTAGCGCTTCCAATGAGCAGTTCTTC.

This rearrangement joins TRBV6-2 or TRBV6-3 to TRBJ1-1; a possible D gene is TRBD1 (6 bases). The CDR3 loop spans 16 amino acids. Trimming shortened V by 7 bases and J by 5 bases, and 23 bases separated the two germline ends. Per germline, CDR1 MNHEY and CDR2 SVGEGT. CDR3 sequence: CASNPEVTGRGTEAFF. CDR3 nucleotides: TGTGCCAGCAACCCTGAGGTGACAGGCCGAGGGACTGAAGCTTTCTTT.

J is TRBJ1-5 and V is TRBV28, with 10 bases identical to TRBD1. V shed 6 bases and J 7 bases; nucleotides not matched to a gene: 9. The CDR3 sequence is 15 residues long. Germline lookup yields CDR1 MDHEN and CDR2 SYDVKM. The CDR3 DNA follows: TGTGCCAGCAGGCCTGGGACAGGGGTAGGGCAGCCCCAGCATTTT. It is translated as CASRPGTGVGQPQHF.

CDR3 in amino acids: CASSYGSGGHTDTQYF. CDR3 nucleotide sequence: TGTGCCAGTAGTTACGGTAGCGGGGGGCACACAGATACGCAGTATTTT. The V gene is TRBV19, the J gene TRBJ2-3; TRBD2 matches 10 bases. This CDR3 has 16 amino acids. Trimming cost V 5 bases and J 2 bases; bases outside gene matches: 7. Germline V gene lookup returns CDR1 LNHDA and CDR2 SQIVND (reference sequence).

V usage is TRBV24-1 and J usage is TRBJ2-3, with 9 bases aligning to TRBD1. In germline, CDR1 is KGHDR, CDR2 SFDVKD. V shed 1 base, J shed 0 bases, and the junction held 16 bases outside the gene matches. This CDR3 is built from 21 residues. The CDR3 region is CATSDFWDRAKRTTSTDTQYF. The CDR3 DNA follows: TGTGCCACCAGTGATTTCTGGGACAGGGCAAAGCGGACAACTAGCACAGATACGCAGTATTTT.

This clone occurred a few times. The rearrangement uses TRBV20-1 and TRBJ2-3; possibly TRBD1 for D (6 bases). V lost 3 bases to trimming and J lost 0 bases, with 10 bases between them. Germline CDR1 and CDR2: DFQATT and SNEGSKA (reference sequence). The CDR3 consists of 14 residues. CDR3 nucleotides: TGCAGTGCTAGTAGGGGGTGGAGCACAGATACGCAGTATTTT. Translated, it gives CSASRGWSTDTQYF.

The J gene is TRBJ2-4, the V gene TRBV5-1; possibly TRBD2 for D (6 bases). The V gene's germline CDR1 is SGHRS and CDR2 YFSETQ. Trimming left V 0 bases short and J 5 bases short, with 9 bases between. The CDR3 extends over 14 amino acids. The CDR3 DNA sequence: TGCGCCAGCAGCTTGGCCGGGGGAGAAAACATTCAGTACTTC. Its protein is CASSLAGGENIQYF.

The V gene is TRBV6-6, the J gene TRBJ1-1, with 7 positions matching TRBD1. CDR1 and CDR2 from the germline V gene are MNHNY and SVGAGI (reference sequence). V lost 2 bases, J lost 4 bases, and 7 bases stayed unmatched. CDR3 length equals 15 residues. The CDR3 reads CASSYTSTGRTEAFF. For the CDR3, the DNA is TGTGCCAGCAGTTACACCTCGACAGGGCGCACTGAAGCTTTCTTT.

The V call is TRBV29-1, the J call TRBJ2-7; 14 bases are shared with TRBD2. CDR3 length equals 16 residues. Germline lookup yields CDR1 SQVTM and CDR2 ANQGSEA. V lost 5 bases to trimming and J lost 1 base; unmatched junction nucleotides: 7. The CDR3 reads CSVPGTSGSRSYEQYF. Written as DNA, the CDR3 is TGCAGCGTTCCTGGGACTAGCGGGAGCCGGTCCTACGAGCAGTACTTC.

This clone turned up a few times. V and J are TRBV7-2 and TRBJ2-1, with D tentatively TRBD1 (6 bases). Trimming stripped 4 bases from V and 4 bases from J, with 14 bases between. This CDR3 is built from 15 residues. Germline V CDR1 and CDR2: SGHTA, FQGNSA. The CDR3 region is CASSSMPQGYNEQFF. In nucleotides, the CDR3 is TGTGCCAGCAGCTCCATGCCACAGGGATACAATGAGCAGTTCTTC.

This clone appeared once. The chain recombines TRBV4-1 with TRBJ1-6, with 8 positions matching TRBD1. The trim removed 0 bases at V and 14 bases at J, leaving 9 bases unmatched. Germline-derived CDR1 and CDR2 are MGHRA and YSYEKL. This CDR3 is built from 15 residues. CDR3 coding DNA: TGCGCCAGCAGCCAAGACAGGACAGGGAACGGGGCCCTCCACTTT. It encodes CASSQDRTGNGALHF.

This chain links TRBV7-2 with TRBJ1-6, with D maybe TRBD1 (6 bases). This CDR3 is 15 amino acids long. Germline V CDR1 and CDR2: SGHTA, FQGNSA. The V gene lost 5 bases and the J gene lost 5 bases, with 13 bases spanning the gap. This CDR3 is CASSLEAGDNSPLHF. The DNA for the CDR3 is TGTGCCAGCAGCCTTGAGGCAGGGGATAATTCACCCCTCCACTTT.

The chain is built from TRBV9 and TRBJ2-7; 12 bases are a match to TRBD2. CDR1 is SGDLS and CDR2 is YYNGEE in the germline V gene. V was clipped by 4 bases and J by 1 base; unmatched bases: 3. The length of the CDR3 is 15 residues. The CDR3 nucleotides are TGTGCCAGCAGCTTGGGACTAGCGGGTTCCTACGAGCAGTACTTC. Protein sequence: CASSLGLAGSYEQYF.

The chain links TRBV5-1 to TRBJ2-1; TRBD1 agrees at 8 bases. The CDR3 contains 17 residues. Per the germline V gene, CDR1 is SGHRS and CDR2 is YFSETQ. V was clipped by 6 bases and J by 1 base; unmatched bases: 12. The CDR3, as DNA: TGCGCCAGCACGAGGGGTGGACAGGGTAGGTCCTACAATGAGCAGTTCTTC. The encoded protein is CASTRGGQGRSYNEQFF.

CDR3 loop: CASSLISGGRMNEQYF. The DNA for the CDR3 is TGTGCCAGCAGTTTAATTTCGGGCGGGAGGATGAACGAGCAGTACTTC. The genes are TRBV28 and TRBJ2-7; 8 positions agree with TRBD2. The trim removed 2 bases at V and 5 bases at J, leaving 11 bases unmatched. Germline V gene lookup returns CDR1 MDHEN and CDR2 SYDVKM. The CDR3 loop spans 16 amino acids.

V is TRBV15 and J is TRBJ2-7; D is unclear. Germline-derived CDR1 and CDR2 are LNHNV and YYDKDF (reference sequence). The V and J ends lost 0 bases and 2 bases respectively, with 8 bases between them. CDR3 length: 14 amino acids. CDR3: CATSRDRGTYEQYF. The CDR3 DNA reads as TGTGCCACCAGCAGAGATCGCGGAACCTACGAGCAGTACTTC.

This clone occurred a few times. The genes are TRBV19 and TRBJ1-1; a possible D gene is TRBD1 (5 bases). Per the germline V gene, CDR1 is LNHDA and CDR2 is SQIVND (reference sequence). The V gene lost 4 bases and the J gene lost 0 bases, with 9 bases spanning the gap. The CDR3 has 14 residues. In DNA, the CDR3 is TGTGCCAGTAGTACACAGGTAATGAACACTGAAGCTTTCTTT. Protein product: CASSTQVMNTEAFF. Looking up the rest from reference TRBV19 and TRBJ1-1 gives the full variable domain: DGGITQSPKYLFRKEGQNVTLSCEQNLNHDAMYWYRQDPGQGLRLIYYSQIVNDFQKGDIAEGYSVSREKKESFPLTVTSAQKNPTAFYLCASSTQVMNTEAFFGQGTRLTVV.

The chain joins TRBV7-6 to TRBJ1-4; 12 bases map to TRBD1. V was pared by 3 bases and J by 8 bases, with 13 bases of the junction left unmatched. CDR3 length: 18 residues. Germline CDR1 reads SGHVS; CDR2 reads FNYEAQ. The CDR3 loop reads CASSFIVGTGGFGEKLFF. CDR3 bases: TGTGCCAGCAGCTTTATTGTCGGGACAGGGGGCTTTGGGGAAAAACTGTTTTTT.